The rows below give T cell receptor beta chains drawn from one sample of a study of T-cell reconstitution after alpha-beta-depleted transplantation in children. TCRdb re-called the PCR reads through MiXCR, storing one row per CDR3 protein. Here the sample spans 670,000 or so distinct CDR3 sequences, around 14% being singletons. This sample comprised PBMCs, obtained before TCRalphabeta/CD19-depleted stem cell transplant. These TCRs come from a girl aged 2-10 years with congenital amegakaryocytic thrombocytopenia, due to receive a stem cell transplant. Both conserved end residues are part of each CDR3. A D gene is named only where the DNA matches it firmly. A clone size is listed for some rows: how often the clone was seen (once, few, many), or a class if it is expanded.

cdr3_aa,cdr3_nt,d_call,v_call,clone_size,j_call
CSAGTGMNTEAFF,TGCAGTGCTGGGACAGGGATGAACACTGAAGCTTTCTTT,TRBD1,TRBV20-1,many,TRBJ1-1
CASSYNYEQYF,TGTGCCAGCAGTTACAACTACGAGCAGTACTTC,.,TRBV12-3/TRBV12-4,many,TRBJ2-7
CASSDFDREGGYTF,TGTGCCAGCAGCGACTTTGACAGGGAGGGTGGCTACACCTTC,TRBD1,TRBV12-3/TRBV12-4,.,TRBJ1-2
CSAPLAGVPDTQYF,TGCAGTGCCCCCCTAGCGGGAGTCCCAGATACGCAGTATTTT,TRBD2,TRBV20-1,many,TRBJ2-3
CSALDAERSLISYNEQFF,TGCAGTGCCCTGGACGCCGAGAGGTCCCTGATCTCCTACAATGAGCAGTTCTTC,.,TRBV20-1,many,TRBJ2-1
CSASRTSNDAQYF,TGCAGTGCTTCTCGGACTAGCAATGACGCGCAGTACTTC,TRBD2,TRBV20-1,many,TRBJ2-7
CASSYAGTVGPQHF,TGTGCCAGCAGTTACGCCGGGACTGTAGGGCCCCAGCATTTT,.,TRBV6-5,many,TRBJ1-5
CAPGTGSTEAFF,TGTGCCCCCGGGACAGGGTCAACTGAAGCTTTCTTT,TRBD1,TRBV19,.,TRBJ1-1
CSATTVLGQETQYF,TGCAGTGCTACAACGGTTCTGGGACAAGAGACCCAGTACTTC,.,TRBV20-1,.,TRBJ2-5
CAITSDQRSTEAFF,TGTGCCATCACCTCGGACCAACGGAGCACTGAAGCTTTCTTT,.,TRBV10-3,.,TRBJ1-1
CASSSGGRTDTQYF,TGTGCCAGCAGTTCAGGGGGTCGGACAGATACGCAGTATTTT,TRBD1,TRBV12-3/TRBV12-4,many,TRBJ2-3
CASSLLLSLPTGELFF,TGTGCCAGCAGTCTTTTACTCTCCTTACCGACCGGGGAGCTGTTTTTT,.,TRBV12-3/TRBV12-4,many,TRBJ2-2
CASSTGIAPYEQYF,TGCGCCAGCAGCACCGGTATAGCGCCCTACGAGCAGTACTTC,.,TRBV5-1,many,TRBJ2-7
CASSLQGARNTEAFF,TGTGCCAGCAGTTTGCAGGGGGCGCGGAACACTGAAGCTTTCTTT,TRBD1,TRBV12-3/TRBV12-4,many,TRBJ1-1
CSARAGVPSYEQYF,TGCAGTGCTAGAGCGGGAGTTCCCTCCTACGAGCAGTACTTC,.,TRBV20-1,few,TRBJ2-7
CSATAGTGGQPQHF,TGCAGTGCTACAGCCGGGACAGGGGGTCAGCCCCAGCATTTT,TRBD1,TRBV20-1,many,TRBJ1-5
CASRREGALGYTF,TGTGCCAGCAGGCGAGAGGGGGCACTTGGCTACACCTTC,TRBD1,TRBV12-3/TRBV12-4,few,TRBJ1-2
CSAAGTEIDEQFF,TGCAGTGCCGCGGGGACCGAAATCGATGAGCAGTTCTTC,.,TRBV20-1,many,TRBJ2-1
CASSLALAGAYNEQFF,TGCGCCAGCAGCTTGGCACTAGCGGGAGCATACAATGAGCAGTTCTTC,TRBD2,TRBV5-1,.,TRBJ2-1
CASIPSNSDTQYF,TGCGCCAGCATTCCGAGCAATTCAGATACGCAGTATTTT,.,TRBV5-1,.,TRBJ2-3
CASSVGGTAMDEQYF,TGTGCCAGCAGCGTAGGAGGGACCGCAATGGACGAGCAGTACTTC,.,TRBV9,few,TRBJ2-7
CASSLVGISLRTGVNTEAFF,TGTGCCAGCAGCTTGGTAGGGATCTCCTTACGGACAGGGGTGAACACTGAAGCTTTCTTT,TRBD1,TRBV5-6,.,TRBJ1-1
CSAHTPQREGPNEQFF,TGCAGTGCTCACACCCCCCAGCGGGAGGGACCCAATGAGCAGTTCTTC,TRBD2,TRBV20-1,few,TRBJ2-1
CASSRQDRTTGELFF,TGTGCCAGCAGCCGACAGGACAGGACAACCGGGGAGCTGTTTTTT,TRBD1,TRBV5-4,many,TRBJ2-2
CASSLGRPTEQFF,TGTGCCAGCAGCCTCGGCCGACCGACTGAGCAGTTCTTC,.,TRBV6-1,.,TRBJ2-1
CSVRGGVGTDTQYF,TGCAGCGTCAGGGGGGGAGTTGGCACAGATACGCAGTATTTT,.,TRBV29-1,.,TRBJ2-3
CSVAPSGRRRETQYF,TGCAGCGTGGCCCCTAGCGGTCGGCGGCGAGAGACCCAGTACTTC,TRBD2,TRBV29-1,.,TRBJ2-5
CASSPRGSSGKGDEQFF,TGTGCCAGCAGCCCGAGGGGCTCTAGCGGGAAGGGGGATGAGCAGTTCTTC,TRBD2,TRBV11-2,.,TRBJ2-1
CSALTSGRETQYF,TGCAGTGCCCTGACTAGCGGGAGGGAGACCCAGTACTTC,TRBD2,TRBV20-1,many,TRBJ2-5
CASSLVFGSLANNEQFF,TGCGCCAGCAGCTTGGTCTTTGGTTCCCTGGCTAACAATGAGCAGTTCTTC,.,TRBV5-1,many,TRBJ2-1
CASSFDRVYYEQYF,TGTGCCAGCAGTTTCGACAGGGTCTACTACGAGCAGTACTTC,TRBD1,TRBV12-3/TRBV12-4,many,TRBJ2-7
CSARGGQHIYEQYF,TGCAGTGCTAGAGGGGGACAGCACATCTACGAGCAGTACTTC,TRBD1,TRBV20-1,many,TRBJ2-7
CASSRLAGGVSEQYF,TGTGCCAGCAGCCGATTGGCAGGGGGTGTATCCGAGCAGTACTTC,TRBD1,TRBV14,.,TRBJ2-7
CASSFLRPGQIYEQYF,TGCGCCAGCAGCTTTTTACGTCCGGGACAGATCTACGAGCAGTACTTC,TRBD1,TRBV5-1,many,TRBJ2-7
CASSPWTHPYNEQFF,TGTGCCAGCAGCCCCTGGACACACCCGTACAATGAGCAGTTCTTC,.,TRBV7-2,many,TRBJ2-1
CASSHDNYRDQPQHF,TGCGCCAGCAGCCATGACAATTATCGTGATCAGCCCCAGCATTTT,.,TRBV5-1,many,TRBJ1-5
CASSLGTRGYNEQFF,TGCGCCAGCAGCTTAGGAACTAGGGGATACAATGAGCAGTTCTTC,.,TRBV5-1,many,TRBJ2-1
CASSGGQGRRETQYF,TGTGCCAGCAGCGGCGGACAGGGGCGCAGAGAGACCCAGTACTTC,TRBD1,TRBV2,many,TRBJ2-5
CASSLDAGQPSYEQYF,TGTGCCAGCAGTTTGGACGCGGGACAGCCTTCCTACGAGCAGTACTTC,.,TRBV12-3/TRBV12-4,many,TRBJ2-7
CASSLGVSGTPQSYEQYF,TGTGCCAGCAGCTTAGGGGTGTCCGGGACCCCCCAGTCCTACGAGCAGTACTTC,.,TRBV11-2,few,TRBJ2-7
CASSHLGLAGGQSYNEQFF,TGCGCCAGCAGCCATTTAGGGCTAGCGGGAGGGCAATCCTACAATGAGCAGTTCTTC,TRBD2,TRBV4-1,few,TRBJ2-1
CATSTGANTEAFF,TGTGCCACCAGCACGGGAGCGAACACTGAAGCTTTCTTT,.,TRBV24-1,many,TRBJ1-1
CSAGQGNTQYF,TGCAGTGCTGGACAGGGTAATACGCAGTATTTT,TRBD1,TRBV20-1,.,TRBJ2-3
CASSPTMRTGELFF,TGTGCCAGCAGCCCAACAATGAGGACCGGGGAGCTGTTTTTT,.,TRBV7-9,many,TRBJ2-2
CSVEGPGTGPYEQYF,TGCAGCGTTGAGGGACCCGGGACAGGGCCCTACGAGCAGTACTTC,TRBD1,TRBV29-1,few,TRBJ2-7
CASSLRRQGISSGDTQYF,TGTGCCAGCAGTTTAAGAAGACAGGGAATCTCTAGCGGGGATACGCAGTATTTT,.,TRBV27,many,TRBJ2-3
CSAGPNQQYF,TGCAGTGCTGGACCTAATCAGCAGTACTTC,.,TRBV20-1,many,TRBJ2-7
CASRRAGGRDEQFF,TGTGCCAGCAGAAGAGCGGGGGGTCGTGATGAGCAGTTCTTC,TRBD2,TRBV2,many,TRBJ2-1
CASSLAGLAVYEQYF,TGCGCCAGCAGCTTGGCCGGACTAGCGGTCTACGAGCAGTACTTC,TRBD2,TRBV5-1,.,TRBJ2-7
CASSLLGGLGKNIQYF,TGTGCCAGCAGCTTATTAGGGGGTCTGGGCAAAAACATTCAGTACTTC,.,TRBV7-2,many,TRBJ2-4
CASSLTQGPTAKNIQYF,TGTGCCAGCAGCTTAACGCAGGGACCTACAGCCAAAAACATTCAGTACTTC,.,TRBV7-3,.,TRBJ2-4